This entry lists 16 T cell receptor delta chains sequenced from one sample in a study of delta chains in infants with herpesvirus infections. Reverse transcription of PBMC RNA used primers specific for the gamma and delta chains. TCRdb repeated clone calling on the RT-PCR reads with CATT. This table has roughly 960 delta-chain clones, about 9.3% appearing once. Sequencing was performed on peripheral blood, taken at time point 2 of longitudinal follow-up. These receptors were obtained from a human donor who was a Ugandan infant, either HIV-exposed or HIV-unexposed (not recorded which).

By frequency in the sample, this clone is large. This chain uses TRDV2 with TRDJ1; TRDD3 aligns across 13 bases. Germline trimming cut 0 bases from V and 6 bases from J; bases unmatched to any gene: 21. The CDR3 contains 21 residues. Germline assignment: CDR1 GEAIGNYY and CDR2 EKD. The CDR3 is CACDTAANYWGIRKRIHKLIF. The DNA of the CDR3 is TGTGCCTGTGACACCGCTGCTAATTACTGGGGGATACGCAAGAGGATTCATAAACTCATCTTT.

The genes are TRDV1 and TRDJ1; the match to TRDD3 covers 9 bases. No J gene was available from TCRdb, and it was assigned here by a germline match of the DNA. J lost 7 bases, V lost 0 bases, and 15 bases had no gene match. Germline V gives CDR1 TSWWSYY, CDR2 QGS. This CDR3 is 18 amino acids long. The CDR3 protein is CALGELFWWGITGGKLIF. The CDR3 coding sequence is TGTGCTCTTGGGGAACTATTTTGGTGGGGGATAACGGGGGGTAAACTCATCTTT.

Only a few counts were recorded for this clone. A much larger clone differs by one base, so this may be a read error. The V call is TRDV3, the J call TRDJ1; 13 nucleotides line up with TRDD3. The CDR3 consists of 21 residues. The junction had 25 bases not matched to a gene; V was cut back by 3 bases and J by 3 bases. Germline V lookup: CDR1 TVYSNPD, CDR2 GDNSRS (reference sequence). The CDR3 spells CAFLIFSFLTGGYVGPDKLIF. Written as DNA, the CDR3 is TGTGCCTTCCTGATTTTTTCCTTCCTTACTGGGGGATACGTGGGACCCGATAAACTCATCTTT.

This clone was found a few times. With a much larger clone just one base away, this may be a read error. The chain uses TRDV1 and TRDJ3; TRDD3 agrees at 11 bases. Germline assignment: CDR1 TSWWSYY and CDR2 QGS. This CDR3 is 24 amino acids long. As DNA, the CDR3 is TGTGCTCGTGGGGAAGGTCCCTACAATGTTTGGGGGATACGTCCCTCCTGGGACACCCGACAGATGTTTTTC. Translated: CARGEGPYNVWGIRPSWDTRQMFF.

The gene calls are TRDV1 and TRDJ1, with D possibly TRDD3 on 5 matching bases. The CDR3 consists of 17 residues. Per the germline V gene, CDR1 is TSWWSYY and CDR2 is QGS. Trimming left V 2 bases short and J 2 bases short, with 18 bases between. CDR3 region: CALGEAPARGGTDKLIF. The CDR3 region has the DNA TGTGCTCTTGGGGAAGCCCCGGCGAGGGGGGGGACCGATAAACTCATCTTT.

The table lists this clone with a few counts. The J gene is TRDJ1, the V gene TRDV1, with 7 bases that match TRDD3. CDR1 and CDR2 from the germline V gene are TSWWSYY and QGS. The CDR3 extends over 21 amino acids. V gave up 0 bases and J gave up 0 bases; unmatched junction bases: 19. CDR3 sequence (DNA): TGTGCTCTTGGGGAACTGGCTAGCCATACGAGGTGGGGGACCAACACCGATAAACTCATCTTT. Translated: CALGELASHTRWGTNTDKLIF.

Regarding this clone: The sample has other DNA sequences that encode this CDR3 too. This chain connects TRDV2 to TRDJ3, with 12 bases aligning to TRDD3. As TCRdb names no J gene, one was assigned here on the basis of a DNA match to germline. This CDR3 spans 20 amino acids. CDR1 GEAIGNYY and CDR2 EKD come from the germline V gene. V was clipped by 9 bases and J by 1 base; unmatched bases: 15. CDR3 DNA: TGTGCCCGCGTCCCCGTACTGGGGGATACTAGATCCTGGGACACCCGACAGATGTTTTTC. Its translation: CARVPVLGDTRSWDTRQMFF.

By share of the sample, this clone is large. V gene TRDV3 combines with J gene TRDJ1; a possible D gene is TRDD2 (5 bases). This CDR3 has 16 amino acids. Trimming left V 3 bases short and J 0 bases short, with 20 bases between. Germline V gene sequence: CDR1 TVYSNPD, CDR2 GDNSRS (reference sequence). CDR3 bases: TGTGCCTTAGGATTCCTGTCGCCCCCCCACACCGATAAACTCATCTTT. Its protein is CALGFLSPPHTDKLIF.

Remarks on this clone: A read error may be the cause here, since a much bigger clone is one base away. This chain links TRDV1 with TRDJ1; 12 nucleotides align to TRDD3. TCRdb does not report a J gene; here it was assigned by matching the DNA to germline references. The germline gives CDR1 TSWWSYY, CDR2 QGS. This CDR3 contains 21 residues. The junction had 23 bases not matched to a gene; V was cut back by 7 bases and J by 2 bases. CDR3 sequence: CALEGPGVEGWGIRETDKLIF. The CDR3 region has the DNA TGTGCTCTTGAGGGGCCGGGGGTTGAGGGCTGGGGGATACGCGAGACCGATAAACTCATCTTT.

This clone has a handful of counts. Other DNA sequences within the sample encode an identical CDR3. The genes are TRDV1 and TRDJ1; a weak D match, TRDD3 (6 bases). The CDR3 loop spans 19 amino acids. In germline, CDR1 is TSWWSYY, CDR2 QGS. V was pared by 3 bases and J by 1 base, with 24 bases between. CDR3 in DNA: TGTGCTCTTGGGGAGCGACCCCTACTCTTAGGGGGACCCACCGATAAACTCATCTTT. Translated: CALGERPLLLGGPTDKLIF.

The V gene is TRDV1, the J gene TRDJ1; D is perhaps TRDD3 (6 bases). In the absence of a J gene in TCRdb, the DNA was matched to germline to assign it here. V lost 9 bases, J lost 4 bases, and 18 bases lay in between. CDR3 length equals 14 residues. CDR1 is TSWWSYY and CDR2 is QGS in the germline V gene. CDR3 coding DNA: TGTGCTCTGGGCTGGACTGGGATCTACGATAAACTCATCTTT. This gives the protein CALGWTGIYDKLIF.

This clone was observed a few times. A read error may explain this, as a much larger clone is one base away. DNA for the CDR3: TGTGCTCTTGGGGGAACTATACTGGGGGATAGGGCAGAGACCGATAAACTCATCTTT. Its translation is CALGGTILGDRAETDKLIF. The J gene is TRDJ1, the V gene TRDV1; 11 bases match TRDD3. After removal of 4 bases from V and 2 bases from J, the junction contained 15 bases not matched to a gene. Germline-derived CDR1 and CDR2 are TSWWSYY and QGS. The CDR3 contains 19 residues.

This clone was seen only a few times. The chain employs TRDV1 and TRDJ1, with TRDD3 matching over 9 bases. J gave up 6 bases and V 4 bases, and 18 bases lay outside the gene matches. The CDR3 runs to 18 residues. Germline V gene sequence: CDR1 TSWWSYY, CDR2 QGS. CDR3 protein: CALGVFRVVLGDLHKLIF. The DNA for the CDR3 is TGTGCTCTTGGGGTGTTCCGTGTCGTACTGGGGGACCTACATAAACTCATCTTT.

This clone appeared a few times. This may come from a read error, since a much larger clone is one base off. This chain connects TRDV1 to TRDJ1; 9 bases are a match to TRDD3. Per germline, CDR1 TSWWSYY and CDR2 QGS. After removal of 6 bases from V and 2 bases from J, the junction contained 25 bases not matched to a gene. The CDR3 loop spans 21 amino acids. CDR3: CALGDRRIPTWWGIWTDKLIF. CDR3 nucleotides: TGTGCTCTTGGAGACAGGCGAATTCCTACGTGGTGGGGGATATGGACCGATAAACTCATCTTT.

The rearrangement joins TRDV2 to TRDJ3, with 12 bases lining up with TRDD3. Since TCRdb gives no J gene, matching the DNA to germline was used here to assign it. The CDR3 contains 18 residues. Germline loops: CDR1 GEAIGNYY, CDR2 EKD. The V and J ends lost 0 bases and 7 bases, in that order; junction bases with no gene match: 6. CDR3 sequence: CACDTVLGDTGDTRQMFF. In nucleotides, the CDR3 is TGTGCCTGTGACACCGTACTGGGGGATACCGGCGACACCCGACAGATGTTTTTC.

As concerns this clone: A much bigger clone sits one base away, suggesting this may be a read error. V usage is TRDV1 and J usage is TRDJ1, with TRDD2 matching 9 bases. Germline V lookup: CDR1 TSWWSYY, CDR2 QGS. The V gene end was trimmed by 0 bases and the J gene end by 0 bases; junction bases not matched to a gene: 35. CDR3 length: 27 amino acids. DNA of the CDR3: TGTGCTCTTGGGGAACTACTTTGGGCCTTCCTACTCGGGAATGTACCTGGGGTACCTCCTCACACCGATAAACTCATCTTT. Its protein is CALGELLWAFLLGNVPGVPPHTDKLIF.